Reported below is one T cell receptor (beta chain). The antigen is not known. The germline V and J ends were trimmed by 3 bases and 0 bases, with 21 bases remaining between them. Germline loops: CDR1 MDHEN, CDR2 SYDVKM. This CDR3 has 19 residues. The data are from a study of blood T cells in healthy people across ages. Points from the study as a whole: A conclusive naive versus antigen-experienced comparison was prevented by the unsorted PBMCs. The study found more naive CD4+ cells and higher diversity in long-lived than aged donors. Naive T cell percentage by flow cytometry tracked strongly with beta diversity. Per million T cells, TCR beta diversity dropped about linearly as age rose.

A J-beta primer mix and a sample-barcoded 5' primer were used in a second PCR of roughly 6 to 11 cycles. From the 5' RACE reads, TCRdb called clonotypes with MiXCR, one entry per CDR3 protein. The top ten clones hold approximately 4.1% of a sample with some 1,500,000 distinct CDR3 sequences, approximately 43% of them seen once. Sequencing was carried out using blood. The rearrangement joins TRBV28 to TRBJ2-1; D is unresolved. This receptor was identified in a woman between 18 and 30 years old in good health. The CDR3 region is CASSLSPISTIYSYNEQFF. The CDR3 DNA follows: TGTGCCAGCAGTTTGTCTCCGATTAGCACCATATACTCCTACAATGAGCAGTTCTTC.